These 13 T cell receptor beta chains share one sample of origin, sequenced in a study of cytomegalovirus exposure and HLA in healthy donors (dated by TCRdb to 2016 to 2017). To prepare the library, the immunoSEQ multiplex PCR assay was applied. The immuneACCESS repertoire file appears here via TCRdb, limited to in-frame rearrangements. These files lack a portion of the clones; in checked studies, under half of the deficit traces to unresolved V genes, and the cause of the others is not known. This sample holds 65,000 to 90,000 clones; about 90% were observed only once. Clones ranked in the top ten supply 3.5% to 4% of the sample. Specimen: PBMCs. The origin of the receptors is a woman aged 18-35 years in good health and CMV-seropositive.

The chain is built from TRBV7-6 and TRBJ1-1; 8 bases align to TRBD1. The V gene end was trimmed by 5 bases and the J gene end by 1 base; junction bases not matched to a gene: 3. There are 14 residues in the CDR3. CDR1 and CDR2 (germline): SGHVS, FNYEAQ. This chain's CDR3 is CASSPTGGNTEAFF. CDR3 in DNA: TGTGCCAGCAGCCCCACAGGGGGGAACACTGAAGCTTTCTTT.

V usage is TRBV2 and J usage is TRBJ2-7; D unclear. CDR1 SNHLY and CDR2 FYNNEI come from the germline V gene. The CDR3 contains 13 residues. Between the trimmed V and J ends, which lost 7 bases and 0 bases, there was a span of 10 bases. CDR3 in amino acids: CASTTTSSYEQYF. The CDR3 DNA reads TGTGCCAGCACGACAACCAGCTCCTACGAGCAGTACTTC.

The chain has TRBV5-5 and TRBJ2-4; the match to TRBD1 covers 8 bases. Germline lookup yields CDR1 SGHKS and CDR2 YYEKEE (reference sequence). The CDR3 is made up of 13 amino acids. Unmatched junction bases numbered 4, after V lost 4 bases and J lost 7 bases. CDR3 protein: CASSRQGINIQYF. As DNA, the CDR3 is TGTGCCAGCAGCCGACAGGGGATCAACATTCAGTACTTC.

The genes are TRBV7-2 and TRBJ2-5; D is unresolved. Germline V gene sequence: CDR1 SGHTA, CDR2 FQGNSA. This CDR3 region has 14 residues. V was clipped by 5 bases and J by 5 bases, with 15 bases between them. The CDR3 region is CASSLPGFSETQYF. CDR3 DNA: TGTGCCAGCAGCCTCCCGGGTTTTTCGGAGACCCAGTACTTC.

V gene TRBV5-1 combines with J gene TRBJ1-2; a possible D gene is TRBD1 (6 bases). V shed 4 bases and J shed 0 bases, with 16 bases lying between them. Germline CDR1 is SGHRS and CDR2 is YFSETQ. The CDR3 runs 16 residues. CDR3 DNA sequence: TGCGCCAGCAGCCCATGGTCAAAGGGGGCTAACTATGGCTACACCTTC. Residues: CASSPWSKGANYGYTF.

V usage is TRBV4-1 and J usage is TRBJ1-2, with 9 bases identical to TRBD1. V trimming: 2 bases; J trimming: 2 bases; junction bases outside the gene matches: 6. The CDR3 sequence is 16 residues long. Germline V gene data show CDR1 as MGHRA and CDR2 as YSYEKL. The CDR3 is CASSQSRGQGNYGYTF. Here the CDR3 DNA reads TGCGCCAGCAGCCAAAGCCGAGGACAGGGGAACTATGGCTACACCTTC.

The CDR3 region has the DNA TGTGCCATCAGTACGACAGGGGCCCCCTACGAGCAGTACTTC. Translating gives CAISTTGAPYEQYF. The chain combines TRBV10-3 with TRBJ2-7, with 8 bases lining up with TRBD1. The CDR3 length is 14 residues. V lost 5 bases, J lost 2 bases, and 5 bases stayed unmatched. Germline assignment: CDR1 ENHRY and CDR2 SYGVKD.

The J gene is TRBJ2-7, the V gene TRBV29-1; TRBD2 is a possible D gene (7 bases). Looked up from germline, CDR1 is SQVTM and CDR2 is ANQGSEA. The CDR3 length is 15 residues. The V gene lost 0 bases and the J gene lost 4 bases, with 16 bases spanning the gap. This CDR3 reads CSVEDRRGAGYEQYF. The CDR3 DNA follows: TGCAGCGTTGAAGATCGACGGGGGGCGGGGTACGAGCAGTACTTC.

This chain uses TRBV2 with TRBJ2-2, with D possibly TRBD2 on 6 matching bases. This CDR3 contains 15 residues. Per the germline V gene, CDR1 is SNHLY and CDR2 is FYNNEI. With 5 bases removed from V and 1 base from J, the gap between germline ends came to 11 bases. CDR3 DNA sequence: TGTGCCAGCAGTATGGCCGGGGGGAACACCGGGGAGCTGTTTTTT. Translation gives CASSMAGGNTGELFF.

CDR3: CASSLGRAPGNTEAFF. DNA for the CDR3: TGTGCCAGCAGTTTGGGGAGGGCTCCGGGGAACACTGAAGCTTTCTTT. V gene TRBV28 combines with J gene TRBJ1-1; D not resolved. Deletions cut 3 bases from V and 1 base from J, with 15 bases between. The germline CDR1 and CDR2 sequences are MDHEN and SYDVKM. CDR3 length: 16 amino acids.

The V and J genes are TRBV11-2 and TRBJ2-7; perhaps TRBD1 as D (5 bases). Trimming left V 5 bases short and J 1 base short, with 15 bases between. The CDR3 is made up of 15 amino acids. Germline CDR1 reads SGHAT; CDR2 reads FQNNGV. The CDR3 protein is CASSTDTQGSYEQYF. The DNA for the CDR3 is TGTGCCAGCAGCACAGACACCCAGGGTTCCTACGAGCAGTACTTC.

The CDR3 loop is CASRMGQSYNEQFF. Here the CDR3 DNA reads TGTGCCAGCAGAATGGGACAGTCCTACAATGAGCAGTTCTTC. V usage is TRBV2 and J usage is TRBJ2-1; 7 bases fit TRBD1. V lost 6 bases to trimming and J lost 1 base; unmatched junction nucleotides: 3. CDR3 length: 14 residues. Germline CDR1 reads SNHLY; CDR2 reads FYNNEI.

The rearrangement joins TRBV6-1 to TRBJ2-3; TRBD2 aligns across 7 bases. The CDR3 is 15 amino acids. The trim removed 4 bases at V and 7 bases at J, leaving 11 bases unmatched. CDR1 MNHNS and CDR2 SASEGT come from the germline V gene. CDR3 residues: CASSVAGAETNTQYF. The CDR3 DNA reads as TGTGCCAGCAGTGTGGCGGGAGCCGAAACTAATACGCAGTATTTT.